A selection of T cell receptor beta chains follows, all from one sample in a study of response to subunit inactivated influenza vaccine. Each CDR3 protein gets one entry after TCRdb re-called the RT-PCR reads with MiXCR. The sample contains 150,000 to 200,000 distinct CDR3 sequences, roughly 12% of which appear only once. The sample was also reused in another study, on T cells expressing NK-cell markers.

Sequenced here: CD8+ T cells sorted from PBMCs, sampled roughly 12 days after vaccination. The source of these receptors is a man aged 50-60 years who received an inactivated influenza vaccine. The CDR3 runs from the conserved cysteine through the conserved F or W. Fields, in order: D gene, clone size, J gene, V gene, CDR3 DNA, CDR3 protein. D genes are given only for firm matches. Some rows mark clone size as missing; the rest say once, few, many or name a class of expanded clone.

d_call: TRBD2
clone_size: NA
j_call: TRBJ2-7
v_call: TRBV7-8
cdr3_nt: TGTGCCAGCAGCCCAGTAGCGGGTTTCGGATACGAGCAGTACTTC
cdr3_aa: CASSPVAGFGYEQYF

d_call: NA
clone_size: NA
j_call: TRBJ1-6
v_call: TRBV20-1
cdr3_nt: TGCAGTGCTAGAGTCGGAACTTCACCCCTCCACTTT
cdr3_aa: CSARVGTSPLHF

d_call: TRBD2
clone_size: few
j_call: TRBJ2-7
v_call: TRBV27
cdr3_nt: TGTGCCAGCAGCTCCGGGACTAGCGGGAGATTAAACGAGCAGTACTTC
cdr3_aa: CASSSGTSGRLNEQYF

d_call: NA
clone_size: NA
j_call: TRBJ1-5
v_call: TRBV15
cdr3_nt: TGTGCCACCAGCAGACAGGGAACAAAGCAGCCCCAGCATTTT
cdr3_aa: CATSRQGTKQPQHF

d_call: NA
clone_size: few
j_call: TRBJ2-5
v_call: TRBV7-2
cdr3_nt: TGTGCCAGCAGCTTAGGATTGGAGGCCCAGTACTTC
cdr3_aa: CASSLGLEAQYF

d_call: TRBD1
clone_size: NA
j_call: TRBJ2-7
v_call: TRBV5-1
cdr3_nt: TGCGCCAGCAACTATAGGGGGCCGAGCTACGAGCAGTACTTC
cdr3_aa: CASNYRGPSYEQYF

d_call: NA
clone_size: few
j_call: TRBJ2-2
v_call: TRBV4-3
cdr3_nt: TGCGCCAGCAGCCAGGGTTACAGTGCCGGGGAGCTGTTTTTT
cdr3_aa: CASSQGYSAGELFF

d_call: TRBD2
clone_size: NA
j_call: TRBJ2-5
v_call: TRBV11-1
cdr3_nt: TGTGCCAGCAGCTTAATCGGTAGGGTAGCGGGGACTCAAGAGACCCAGTACTTC
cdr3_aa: CASSLIGRVAGTQETQYF

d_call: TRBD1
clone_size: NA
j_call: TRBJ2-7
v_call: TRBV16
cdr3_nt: TGTGCCAGCAGCCGGGGGACAGACTCCTACGAGCAGTACTTC
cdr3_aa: CASSRGTDSYEQYF

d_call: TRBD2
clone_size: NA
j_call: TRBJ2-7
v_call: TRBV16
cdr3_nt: TGTGCCAGCAGCCACGTAGCGGGGAGCTCCTACGAGCAGTACTTC
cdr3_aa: CASSHVAGSSYEQYF

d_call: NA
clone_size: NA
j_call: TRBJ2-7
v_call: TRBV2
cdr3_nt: TGTGCCAGCAGTGAAGGGCAGGGTTGGTACGAGCAGTACTTC
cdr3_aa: CASSEGQGWYEQYF

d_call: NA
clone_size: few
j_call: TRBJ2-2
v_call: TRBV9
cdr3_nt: TGTGCCAGCAGCGTTCCCGGGGAGCTGTTTTTT
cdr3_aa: CASSVPGELFF

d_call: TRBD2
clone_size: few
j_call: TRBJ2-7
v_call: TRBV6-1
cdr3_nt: TGTGCCAGCAGGGGGACTAGCGGTTACGAGCAGTACTTC
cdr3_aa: CASRGTSGYEQYF

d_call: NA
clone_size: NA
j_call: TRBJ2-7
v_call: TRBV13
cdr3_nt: TGTGCCAGCAGCCCCCCCCCGGGCAGGGTCCACGAGCAGTACTTC
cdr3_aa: CASSPPPGRVHEQYF

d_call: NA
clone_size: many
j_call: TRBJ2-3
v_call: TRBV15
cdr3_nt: TGTGCCACCAGCGGAGAGGCCTACACAGATACGCAGTATTTT
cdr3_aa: CATSGEAYTDTQYF

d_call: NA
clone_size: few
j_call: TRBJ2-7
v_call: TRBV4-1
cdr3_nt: TGCGCCAGCAGCCCCTATTACAGTCCCTACGAGCAGTACTTC
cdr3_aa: CASSPYYSPYEQYF

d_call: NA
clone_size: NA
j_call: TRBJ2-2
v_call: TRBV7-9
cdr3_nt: TGTGCCAGTAAAGGGAAAAACACCGGGGAGCTGTTTTTT
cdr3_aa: CASKGKNTGELFF

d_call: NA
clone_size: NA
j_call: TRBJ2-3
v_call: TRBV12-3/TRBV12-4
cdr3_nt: TGTGCCAGCAGTCCCAGCCGGACGGGAGATACGCAGTATTTT
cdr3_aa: CASSPSRTGDTQYF

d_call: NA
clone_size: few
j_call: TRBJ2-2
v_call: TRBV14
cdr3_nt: TGTGCCAGCAGCCAAGAAACAGGGATAAACGGGGAGCTGTTTTTT
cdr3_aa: CASSQETGINGELFF

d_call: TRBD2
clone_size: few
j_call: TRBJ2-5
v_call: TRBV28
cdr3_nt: TGTGCCAGCAGTCCGGGCAGGGCTACTAGCGGGAGCATCGGAGAGACCCAGTACTTC
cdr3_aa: CASSPGRATSGSIGETQYF

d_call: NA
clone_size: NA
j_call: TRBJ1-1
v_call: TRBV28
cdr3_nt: TGTGCCAGCAGTCGGGACACCCCGAACACTGAAGCTTTCTTT
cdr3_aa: CASSRDTPNTEAFF

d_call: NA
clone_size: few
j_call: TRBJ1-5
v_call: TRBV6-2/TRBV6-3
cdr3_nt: TGTGCCAGCAGTTACGATGGGGCTGCCGACCAGCCCCAGCATTTT
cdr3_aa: CASSYDGAADQPQHF

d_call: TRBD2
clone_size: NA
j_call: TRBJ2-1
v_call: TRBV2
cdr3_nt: TGTACCTTCAGTCCCGGACTAGCGGGGAACCAACCCACTTACAATGAGCAGTTCTTC
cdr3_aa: CTFSPGLAGNQPTYNEQFF

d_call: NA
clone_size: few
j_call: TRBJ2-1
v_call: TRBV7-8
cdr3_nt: TGTGCCAGCAGCTTTCTTTCGGGAGATAAAGGCAATGAGCAGTTCTTC
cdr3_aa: CASSFLSGDKGNEQFF

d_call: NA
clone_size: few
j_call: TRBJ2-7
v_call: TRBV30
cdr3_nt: TGTGCCTGGAGTCCCGGGGGCTCCGAGCAGTACTTC
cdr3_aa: CAWSPGGSEQYF

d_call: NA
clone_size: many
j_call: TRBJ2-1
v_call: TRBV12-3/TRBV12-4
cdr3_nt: TGTGCCAGCAAGGAGGGCTCCTACAATGAGCAGTTCTTC
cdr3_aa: CASKEGSYNEQFF

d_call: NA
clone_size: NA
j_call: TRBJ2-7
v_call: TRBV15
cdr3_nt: TGTGCCACCAGCAGAGAGCAGGGTGGATTCTACGAGCAGTACTTC
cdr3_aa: CATSREQGGFYEQYF

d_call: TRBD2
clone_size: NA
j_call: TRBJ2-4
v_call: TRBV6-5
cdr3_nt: TGTGCCAGCAGTTACTCTGGGGGAGGGCACATTCAGTACTTC
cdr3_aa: CASSYSGGGHIQYF

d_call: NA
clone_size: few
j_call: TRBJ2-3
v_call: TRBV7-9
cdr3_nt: TGTGCCAGCAGCTTCGATGAGCGCGCCCCCACAGATACGCAGTATTTT
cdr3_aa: CASSFDERAPTDTQYF

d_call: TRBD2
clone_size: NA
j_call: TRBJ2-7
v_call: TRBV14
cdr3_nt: TGTGCCAGCTCGGGAAGGACTAGCGGATCCTACGAGCAGTACTTC
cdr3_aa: CASSGRTSGSYEQYF

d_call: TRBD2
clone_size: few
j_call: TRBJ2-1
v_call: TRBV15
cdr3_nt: TGTGCCACCAGCAGAGATTTCAGCGGGAGGAACTACAATGAGCAGTTCTTC
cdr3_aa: CATSRDFSGRNYNEQFF

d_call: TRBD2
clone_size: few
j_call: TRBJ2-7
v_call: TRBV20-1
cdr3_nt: TGCAGTGCTAGGGGCCTAGCGGATTCCTACGAGCAGTACTTC
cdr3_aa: CSARGLADSYEQYF

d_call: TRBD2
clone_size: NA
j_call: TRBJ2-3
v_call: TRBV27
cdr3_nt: TGTGCCAGCAGTCCGCTCAAAGCGGGAGGGTCAGATACGCAGTATTTT
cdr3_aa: CASSPLKAGGSDTQYF

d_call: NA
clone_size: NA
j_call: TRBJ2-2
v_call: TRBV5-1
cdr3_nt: TGCGCCAGCAGCTTGGCGCCGGGAGAGGACACCGGGGAGCTGTTTTTT
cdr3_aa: CASSLAPGEDTGELFF

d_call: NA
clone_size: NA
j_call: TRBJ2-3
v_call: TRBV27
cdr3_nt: TGTGCCAGCAGTTTAGGTACGACAGTACGAACAGATACGCAGTATTTT
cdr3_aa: CASSLGTTVRTDTQYF

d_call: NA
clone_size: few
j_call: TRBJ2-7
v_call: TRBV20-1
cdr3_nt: TGCAGTGCTAGAGATCGAGGTGCCTACGAGCAGTACTTC
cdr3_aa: CSARDRGAYEQYF

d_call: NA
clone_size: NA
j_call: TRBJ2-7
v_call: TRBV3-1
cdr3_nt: TGTGCCAGCAGTGTGGGAGCCTCCTCCTACGAGCAGTACTTC
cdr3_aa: CASSVGASSYEQYF

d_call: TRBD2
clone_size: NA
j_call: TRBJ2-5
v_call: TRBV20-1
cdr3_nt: TGCAGTGTCAATCCTTCGGAGCGGGATGTGGAGACCCAGTACTTC
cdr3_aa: CSVNPSERDVETQYF

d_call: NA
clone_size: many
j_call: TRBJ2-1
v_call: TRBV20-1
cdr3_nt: TGCAGTGCTAGGGGCCCAATCCCCTACAATGAGCAGTTCTTC
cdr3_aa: CSARGPIPYNEQFF

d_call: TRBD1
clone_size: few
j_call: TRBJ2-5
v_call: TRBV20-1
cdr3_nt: TGCAGTGCTAGAGATTTACAGGGGGGAACCCAAGAGACCCAGTACTTC
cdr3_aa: CSARDLQGGTQETQYF

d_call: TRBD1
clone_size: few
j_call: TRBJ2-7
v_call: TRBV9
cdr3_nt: TGTGCCAGCAGCGTAGATCCAGGGGGCCAGGACGAGCAGTACTTC
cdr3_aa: CASSVDPGGQDEQYF

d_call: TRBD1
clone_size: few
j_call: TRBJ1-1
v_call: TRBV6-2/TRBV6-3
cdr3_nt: TGTGCCAGCACTAGTTACAGGGGGCCTTCTATGAACACTGAAGCTTTCTTT
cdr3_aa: CASTSYRGPSMNTEAFF

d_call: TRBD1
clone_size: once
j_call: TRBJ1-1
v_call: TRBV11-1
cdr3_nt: TGTGCCAGCAGCGCCGCACCGGGACAGGGGGCGCGCGGCACTGAAGCTTTCTTT
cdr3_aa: CASSAAPGQGARGTEAFF

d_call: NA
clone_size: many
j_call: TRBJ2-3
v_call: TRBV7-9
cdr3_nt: TGTGCCAGCAGCTTAGGGCCGGCGAGGGTCACAGATACGCAGTATTTT
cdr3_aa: CASSLGPARVTDTQYF

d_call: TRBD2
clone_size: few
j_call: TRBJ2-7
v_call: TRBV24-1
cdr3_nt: TGTGCCACCTCCTACGGGGCAGGGACTAAACCTGACGAGCAGTACTTC
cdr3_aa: CATSYGAGTKPDEQYF

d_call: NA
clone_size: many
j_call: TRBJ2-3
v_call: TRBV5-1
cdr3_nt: TGCGCCAGCAGCTTGGCCTTGGGGGCCACCCTCACACAAGATACGCAGTATTTT
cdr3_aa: CASSLALGATLTQDTQYF

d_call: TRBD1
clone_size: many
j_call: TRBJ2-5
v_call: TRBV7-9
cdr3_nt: TGTGCCAGCAGCTTCGAGGGGGCGCGAGAGACCCAGTACTTC
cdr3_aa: CASSFEGARETQYF

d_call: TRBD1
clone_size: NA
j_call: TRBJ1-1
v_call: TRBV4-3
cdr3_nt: TGCGCCAGCAGCCAAGAAATGATATCGGACAGGTCGAACACTGAAGCTTTCTTT
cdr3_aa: CASSQEMISDRSNTEAFF